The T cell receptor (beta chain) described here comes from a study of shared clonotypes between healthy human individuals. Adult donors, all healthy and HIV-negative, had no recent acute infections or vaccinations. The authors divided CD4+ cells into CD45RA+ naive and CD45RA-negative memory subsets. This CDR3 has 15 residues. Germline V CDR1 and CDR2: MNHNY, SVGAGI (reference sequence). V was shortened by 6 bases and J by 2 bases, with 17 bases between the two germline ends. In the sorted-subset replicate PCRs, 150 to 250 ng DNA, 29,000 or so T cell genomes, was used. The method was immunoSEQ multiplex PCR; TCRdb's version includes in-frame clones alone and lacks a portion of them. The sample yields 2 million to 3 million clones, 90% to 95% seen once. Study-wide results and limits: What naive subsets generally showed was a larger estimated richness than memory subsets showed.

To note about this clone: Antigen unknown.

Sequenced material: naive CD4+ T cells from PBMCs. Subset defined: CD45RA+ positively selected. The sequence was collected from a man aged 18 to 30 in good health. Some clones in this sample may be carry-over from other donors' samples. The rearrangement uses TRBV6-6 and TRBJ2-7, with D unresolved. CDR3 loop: CASSSTGSGTYEQYF. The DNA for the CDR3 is TGTGCCAGCAGCTCCACCGGTTCAGGAACCTACGAGCAGTACTTC.